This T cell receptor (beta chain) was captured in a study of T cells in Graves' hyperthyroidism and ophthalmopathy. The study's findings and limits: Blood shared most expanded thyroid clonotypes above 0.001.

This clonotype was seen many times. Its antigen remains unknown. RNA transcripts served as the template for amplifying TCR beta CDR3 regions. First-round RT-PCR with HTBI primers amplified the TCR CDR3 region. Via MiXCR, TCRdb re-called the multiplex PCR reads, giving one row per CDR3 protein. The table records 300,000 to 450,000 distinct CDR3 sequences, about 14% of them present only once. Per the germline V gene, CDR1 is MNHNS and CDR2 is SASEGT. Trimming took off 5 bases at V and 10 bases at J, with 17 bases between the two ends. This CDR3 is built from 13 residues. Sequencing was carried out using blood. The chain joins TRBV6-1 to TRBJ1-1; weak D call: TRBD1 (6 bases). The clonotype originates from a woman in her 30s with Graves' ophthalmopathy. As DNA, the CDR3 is TGTGCCAGCAGTCAGAAACAGGGTACACCAGCTTTCTTT. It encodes CASSQKQGTPAFF.